This T cell receptor beta chain was retrieved from a study of cytomegalovirus exposure and HLA in healthy donors. The CDR3 extends over 13 amino acids. The germline CDR1 and CDR2 sequences are SGHNT and YENEEA. V was trimmed by 2 bases and J by 1 base, leaving 5 bases between them. PCR employed 60 Vbeta and 13 Jbeta primers. In the original processing: About 10 million of 70 million to 80 million unique TCR beta chains were shared, per a later count. The data were produced by immunoSEQ multiplex PCR, yet TCRdb's version contains in-frame clones alone and is incomplete. V, J and clone size are those of that table, while D and trimming were read from the DNA. The sample holds some 200,000 clones; around four fifths are singletons and the top ten take roughly 3%. The study, taken as a whole, reports: There were 160 or so TCR beta chains listed as cytomegalovirus-associated. Later work associated roughly 15,000 TCR beta sequences with HLA alleles at 0.05 false discovery rate.

Notes on this clone: The target antigen is unknown.

This receptor was taken from a female donor in good health and CMV-seronegative. Specimen: PBMCs. The chain links TRBV11-3 to TRBJ2-5; TRBD2 is a possible D gene (5 bases). CDR3 region: CASSLRGQETQYF. CDR3 DNA sequence: TGTGCCAGCAGCTTACGGGGCCAAGAGACCCAGTACTTC.